This entry features one T cell receptor beta chain sequence. Its antigen is not identified. V was cut by 6 bases and J by 8 bases, with 17 bases left in between. The CDR3 sequence is 14 residues long. CDR1 is MNHEY and CDR2 is SVGEGT in the germline V gene. This entry belongs to a study of response to subunit inactivated influenza vaccine. Study conclusions and caveats: Few new T cells, the authors suggested, are recruited by each seasonal influenza vaccination.

MiXCR, applied by TCRdb to the RT-PCR reads, yields one record per CDR3 protein. Of some 500,000 distinct CDR3 sequences detected, 16% appear once; the ten largest clones hold over 2.5%. The V and J genes are TRBV6-2 or TRBV6-3 and TRBJ2-1; possible D gene TRBD2, 6 bases. The clonotype originates from a man aged 45 to 75 who received an inactivated influenza vaccine. Source: CD4+ T cells sorted from PBMCs, taken roughly 24 months after vaccination. Here the CDR3 reads CASSPLANLDEQFF. CDR3 sequence (DNA): TGTGCCAGCAGCCCCCTAGCGAATCTCGATGAGCAGTTCTTC.